Sequencing of this T cell receptor beta chain was carried out in a study of early T cells in non-severe SARS-CoV-2 infection (dated by TCRdb to about 2021). The study in broad terms: Because TCR sequencing relied on bulk RNA taken from unsorted whole blood, pairing of alpha and beta chains was not possible. Paper-wide results and their limitations: VDJdb matching was skewed toward anti-spike CD8 responses and likely underestimated virus-specific expansions, missing private and CD4 specificities.

Library prep was done by 5' RACE. TCRdb shows the sequencer as NextSeq 500. In the TCR library protocol, unique molecular identifiers were attached to individual cDNA molecules to correct for PCR bias and sequencing error. Both TCR alpha and beta chains were sequenced, and tight co-correlation was observed between alpha and beta sequence abundances in each sample. Under the source paper's analysis protocol: Decombinator V4 was used to annotate TCR sequences for V gene, J gene and CDR3. TCRs were defined as expanded if a significant change between any two time points was detected under a Poisson model with p below 0.0001. TCR abundances were normalised to the total number of TCRs sequenced per sample and were expressed as counts per million. TRAV1-2 paired with TRAJ12, TRAJ20 or TRAJ33 defined MAIT TCRs, while TRAV10 paired with TRAJ18 defined iNKT TCRs. A search of VDJdb, accessed on 1 November 2021, was run for TCRs annotated to CMV, EBV and SARS-CoV-2, with TCRs annotated for multiple antigens excluded. TCRdb handled the public reads itself, with Q25 trimming in fastp and clone calling in MiXCR, and kept productive beta chains. Under each unique CDR3 protein, matching rows form one entry showing the most common genes and DNA. In this record, the V and J calls reflect TCRdb's handling and not the investigators' own analysis. The sample profile shows roughly 30,000 distinct CDR3 sequences; about 6.6% of them were found once. The ten most abundant clones make up under 40% of the sample.

The study was a case-control design nested within a healthcare worker cohort in London, UK, with weekly nasopharyngeal swab PCR tests and blood sampling. Between 23 and 31 March 2020, the week of the UK lockdown, healthcare workers were enrolled and then followed up weekly for as long as 16 weeks. The germline V gene yields ENHRY for CDR1 and SYGVKD for CDR2. The cysteine opens and the phenylalanine closes a CDR3 of 14 amino acids. The retained sequence is limited to the CDR3, 42 bases, with the frame set at the first base. Trimming at the junction amounts to 10 bases on V and 5 bases on J, and the germline ends lie 20 bases apart. This clonotype was seen ten or more times. Its target antigen remains unknown. Base quality data are lacking; no much larger clone is found one base away.

The chain uses TRBV10-3 and TRBJ1-1; possibly the D gene is TRBD1, per 5 matching bases. Sequencing used whole blood, obtained at baseline. This clonotype was obtained from an adult who was a healthcare worker with PCR-confirmed SARS-CoV-2 infection or an uninfected control (not recorded which). CDR3 loop: CATCPQEGGTEAFF. The bases read TGTGCCACCTGCCCACAGGAAGGAGGGACTGAAGCTTTCTTT.